The next 25 T cell receptor beta chains were all read from a single sample in a study of identical twins. MiXCR, applied by TCRdb to the 5' RACE reads, yields one record per CDR3 protein. The sample lists some 710,000 distinct CDR3 sequences, over 5% seen once, with under 2% in the top ten. Sequenced material: naive T cells sorted from blood. The receptors come from a man younger than 30 in good health.

The genes are TRBV19 and TRBJ2-2; 9 nucleotides agree with TRBD2. Per germline, CDR1 LNHDA and CDR2 SQIVND (reference sequence). The V gene end was trimmed by 3 bases and the J gene end by 4 bases; junction bases not matched to a gene: 12. CDR3 length: 18 amino acids. The CDR3 is CASSISLAGIKVTGELFF. The CDR3 DNA follows: TGTGCCAGTAGTATCAGCCTAGCGGGGATTAAGGTCACCGGGGAGCTGTTTTTT.

Ten or more counts support this clonotype. The chain joins TRBV4-1 to TRBJ1-1; possible D gene TRBD1, 6 bases. CDR1 and CDR2 (germline): MGHRA, YSYEKL. The CDR3 has 20 amino acids. The V end lost 3 bases, the J end lost 3 bases, and 29 bases lay between the germline ends. The CDR3 DNA follows: TGCGCCAGCAGCCATGAATTCCCGCGACAGGTATCTTTGGTGGACACTGAAGCTTTCTTT. Protein sequence: CASSHEFPRQVSLVDTEAFF.

In its sample, this clonotype was seen many times. The genes are TRBV20-1 and TRBJ2-4; D remains ambiguous. The CDR3 runs 11 residues. CDR1 is DFQATT and CDR2 is SNEGSKA in the germline V gene (reference sequence). Trimming removed 5 bases at V and 8 bases at J, with 10 bases between. CDR3 in DNA: TGCAGTGCTTCCCCCCTCGACATTCAGTACTTC. Translating it yields CSASPLDIQYF.

There are many counts of this clonotype. The V and J genes are TRBV2 and TRBJ2-7; tentatively, D is TRBD1 (6 bases). The CDR3 loop spans 12 amino acids. Germline CDR1 and CDR2: SNHLY and FYNNEI. The V and J ends lost 8 bases and 5 bases respectively, with 13 bases between them. The CDR3 bases are TGTGCCAGCTCCACAGGGATCCACGAGCAGTACTTC. This sequence encodes CASSTGIHEQYF.

This clonotype showed up just a few times. The V and J genes are TRBV7-6 and TRBJ2-2; D unresolved. Trimming stripped 2 bases from V and 4 bases from J, with 14 bases between. CDR3 length equals 16 residues. CDR1 is SGHVS, CDR2 FNYEAQ, per germline. In DNA form, the CDR3 reads TGTGCCAGCAGCTTATTAGGTCAATGGGGCACCGGGGAGCTGTTTTTT. Translation gives CASSLLGQWGTGELFF.

This clonotype was seen many times. The genes are TRBV7-2 and TRBJ2-1, with D uncertain. With 4 bases removed from V and 7 bases from J, the gap between germline ends came to 8 bases. The CDR3 runs to 12 residues. Germline V gives CDR1 SGHTA, CDR2 FQGNSA. The CDR3 reads CASSSVLNEQFF. CDR3 bases: TGTGCCAGCAGCTCGGTACTAAATGAGCAGTTCTTC.

This clonotype was recorded a few times. CDR3 nucleotides: TGTGCCAGCAGCCCTGGGACTAGCGGGAGGTACAATGAGCAGTTCTTC. Translating gives CASSPGTSGRYNEQFF. This rearrangement joins TRBV7-9 to TRBJ2-1; TRBD2 agrees at 15 bases. This CDR3 has 16 amino acids. V lost 5 bases to trimming and J lost 4 bases; unmatched junction nucleotides: 3. Per the germline V gene, CDR1 is SEHNR and CDR2 is FQNEAQ (reference sequence).

CDR3 DNA: TGTGCCAGCAGTTACTCGATTGCCGCCGGGGAGCTGTTTTTT. It specifies CASSYSIAAGELFF. V is TRBV6-5 and J is TRBJ2-2; D remains unclear. Trimming removed 0 bases at V and 6 bases at J, with 8 bases between. Germline CDR1 is MNHEY and CDR2 is SVGAGI. The CDR3 extends over 14 amino acids.

The chain links TRBV14 to TRBJ2-1; D not resolved. The CDR3 is 18 amino acids. CDR1 and CDR2 from the germline V gene are SGHDN and FVKESK. Trimming cost V 1 base and J 0 bases, with 16 bases left between them. The CDR3 here is CASSQGGARNRSYNEQFF. For the CDR3, the DNA is TGTGCCAGCAGCCAAGGGGGTGCGCGGAACCGCTCCTACAATGAGCAGTTCTTC.

There are many counts of this clonotype. The chain uses TRBV29-1 and TRBJ1-2, with no clear D. The V end lost 1 base, the J end lost 3 bases, and 3 bases lay between the germline ends. The CDR3 has 11 residues. Germline CDR1 is SQVTM and CDR2 is ANQGSEA. The CDR3 nucleotides read TGCAGCGTTGAAGGATACTATGGCTACACCTTC. Translation: CSVEGYYGYTF.

About this clonotype: A junction boundary mismatches the germline segment, possibly from a read error. The V gene is TRBV5-5, the J gene TRBJ2-1; D may be TRBD2 (5 bases). The CDR3 is 12 residues long. In germline, CDR1 is SGHKS, CDR2 YYEKEE (reference sequence). Here the CDR3 DNA reads TGTGCCAGCAGCTTGGTACCCCCGCGGAGGAAATTC. This sequence encodes CASSLVPPRRKF.

This sequence joins TRBV15 and TRBJ2-3; 9 positions match TRBD2. The CDR3 extends over 19 amino acids. From germline, CDR1 is LNHNV and CDR2 YYDKDF (reference sequence). Trimming at V came to 1 base and at J to 4 bases, leaving 15 bases not matched to a gene. CDR3 region: CATSRGILGVSGSADTQYF. The CDR3 DNA reads as TGTGCCACCAGCAGAGGGATTCTGGGAGTTAGCGGGAGTGCAGATACGCAGTATTTT.

The chain is built from TRBV7-8 and TRBJ2-3; a weak D match, TRBD2 (6 bases). The V end lost 1 base, the J end lost 2 bases, and 13 bases lay between the germline ends. Germline CDR1 reads SGHVS; CDR2 reads FQNEAQ. This CDR3 contains 16 residues. The CDR3 DNA reads TGTGCCAGCAGCTTAGATGGTGCGGGGACCACAGATACGCAGTATTTT. Translated, it gives CASSLDGAGTTDTQYF.

In its sample, this clonotype was seen many times. The chain uses TRBV5-5 and TRBJ2-2; tentative D call: TRBD2 (6 bases). The germline V gene encodes CDR1 SGHKS and CDR2 YYEKEE (reference sequence). V was clipped by 4 bases and J by 5 bases, with 21 bases between them. The CDR3 extends over 17 amino acids. CDR3 protein: CASSPRDSLNPTGELFF. DNA of the CDR3: TGTGCCAGCAGCCCCCGGGACTCCTTAAATCCGACCGGGGAGCTGTTTTTT.

This clonotype appeared a few times. The chain joins TRBV12-5 to TRBJ2-1, with 7 bases aligning to TRBD1. Trimming at V came to 5 bases and at J to 5 bases, leaving 9 bases not matched to a gene. The germline CDR1 and CDR2 sequences are LGHNT and FRNRAP. The CDR3 contains 15 residues. The CDR3 DNA reads TGTGCTAGTGGTCCCCTTTCGACAGGGAACAATGAGCAGTTCTTC. Translation gives CASGPLSTGNNEQFF.

The V and J genes are TRBV7-8 and TRBJ2-1; D tentatively reads TRBD1 or TRBD2 (6 bases each). Trimming took 5 bases from V and 7 from J, leaving 18 bases between them. Germline-derived CDR1 and CDR2 are SGHVS and FQNEAQ. This CDR3 region has 15 residues. This CDR3 reads CASSQGSGALNEQFF. The CDR3 bases are TGTGCCAGCAGCCAGGGCTCGGGGGCCTTGAATGAGCAGTTCTTC.

This clonotype was recorded at least ten times. The chain joins TRBV5-1 to TRBJ2-5; the D gene could be TRBD1 or TRBD2 (5 bases each). With 1 base removed from V and 4 bases from J, the gap between germline ends came to 14 bases. Germline assignment: CDR1 SGHRS and CDR2 YFSETQ. The CDR3 has 15 residues. CDR3 amino acids: CASSLRLGTRETQYF. The CDR3 DNA is TGCGCCAGCAGCTTGCGGCTGGGGACGAGAGAGACCCAGTACTTC.

This clonotype was observed a handful of times. V gene TRBV28 combines with J gene TRBJ2-3; TRBD1 matches at 7 bases. J was trimmed by 0 bases and V by 5 bases; bases with no gene match: 2. The CDR3 contains 14 residues. CDR1 and CDR2 from the germline V gene are MDHEN and SYDVKM. CDR3 DNA: TGTGCCAGCAGTGAGGACAGGAGCACAGATACGCAGTATTTT. Protein: CASSEDRSTDTQYF.

This clonotype was found a few times. This chain connects TRBV12-3 or TRBV12-4 to TRBJ2-2, with TRBD2 matching over 13 bases. Germline trimming cut 5 bases from V and 4 bases from J; bases unmatched to any gene: 4. CDR3 length: 16 residues. The CDR3 here is CASSLGLAGVTGELFF. The CDR3 nucleotides are TGTGCCAGCAGTCTTGGACTAGCGGGAGTCACCGGGGAGCTGTTTTTT.

The sample holds many counts of this clonotype. This sequence joins TRBV6-5 and TRBJ2-7; 8 nucleotides match TRBD1. The CDR3 runs 17 residues. The V gene's germline CDR1 is MNHEY and CDR2 SVGAGI. J lost 1 base, V lost 2 bases, and 10 bases had no gene match. The CDR3: CASSYAIGQGRSYEQYF. Written as DNA, the CDR3 is TGTGCCAGCAGTTACGCCATTGGACAGGGTCGTTCCTACGAGCAGTACTTC.

Many counts were recorded for this clonotype. In nucleotides, the CDR3 is TGCAGTGCCCCCCCAGTTGCGGATGATACGCAGTATTTT. It specifies CSAPPVADDTQYF. The chain has TRBV20-1 and TRBJ2-3; D remains unclear. The CDR3 spans 13 residues. Trimming removed 6 bases at V and 6 bases at J, with 16 bases between. CDR1 is DFQATT and CDR2 is SNEGSKA in the germline V gene (reference sequence).

In this sample, this clonotype turned up many times. V is TRBV5-1 and J is TRBJ1-1, with a weak D call TRBD1 (5 bases). V gave up 1 base and J gave up 4 bases, with 14 bases separating them. In germline, CDR1 is SGHRS, CDR2 YFSETQ. The CDR3 is made up of 15 amino acids. CDR3 sequence: CASSLMQGWGTEAFF. DNA of the CDR3: TGCGCCAGCAGCTTGATGCAGGGTTGGGGCACTGAAGCTTTCTTT.

The V gene is TRBV20-1, the J gene TRBJ2-1; maybe TRBD2 (6 bases). The CDR3 extends over 13 amino acids. Germline CDR1 reads DFQATT; CDR2 reads SNEGSKA (reference sequence). The germline V and J ends were trimmed by 3 bases and 4 bases, with 10 bases remaining between them. Here the CDR3 DNA reads TGCAGTGCTAGTCGGGACTTATACAATGAGCAGTTCTTC. It specifies CSASRDLYNEQFF.

The chain links TRBV5-1 to TRBJ1-5, with 10 bases lining up with TRBD1. The CDR3 spans 18 residues. The germline V gene encodes CDR1 SGHRS and CDR2 YFSETQ. Trimming at V came to 5 bases and at J to 6 bases, leaving 17 bases not matched to a gene. In DNA, the CDR3 is TGCGCCAGCAGTCCCGGGACAGGGGCCTCCACGGGGGCTCAGCCCCAGCATTTT. It codes for CASSPGTGASTGAQPQHF.

This clonotype was counted many times. The chain combines TRBV29-1 with TRBJ1-3; D ambiguous. The CDR3 sequence is 12 residues long. The germline V and J ends were trimmed by 5 bases and 3 bases, with 8 bases remaining between them. Germline V CDR1 and CDR2: SQVTM, ANQGSEA. The CDR3 bases are TGCAGCGTTCTATATCTTGGAAACACCATATATTTT. This encodes CSVLYLGNTIYF.